This T cell receptor (beta chain) was obtained from a study of OX40 agonist ivuxolimab in advanced cancers. Study-wide context: Patients were infused with ivuxolimab every 2 weeks at 0.01 to 10 mg/kg. Prior anti-PD-1, anti-PD-L1 or anti-CTLA-4 therapy was allowed; 35% to 40% had some.

The germline gives CDR1 SGHRS, CDR2 YFSETQ. With 0 bases removed from V and 1 base from J, the gap between germline ends came to 5 bases. The CDR3 totals 14 residues. Clones were sequenced by immunoSEQ multiplex PCR, and TCRdb holds only the in-frame ones, with some missing. The repertoire holds some 97,000 clones, 89% seen once, with roughly 0.15% in the top ten. V usage is TRBV5-1 and J usage is TRBJ1-3; D ambiguous. The input for sequencing was CD4+ or CD8+ T cells sorted from blood, taken in a trial of the OX40 agonist ivuxolimab. This receptor was taken from an adult with an advanced solid tumor such as melanoma, head and neck, liver or kidney cancer. The CDR3, as DNA: TGCGCCAGCAGCTTGGATGTTTCTGGAAACACCATATATTTT. Its translation: CASSLDVSGNTIYF.